The 6 T cell receptor beta chains presented below share a single source sample, sequenced in a study of CXCR3-negative and CXCR3-positive naive CD8 T cells (dated by TCRdb to between 2018 and 2020). The sequencing machine was a NextSeq 550. The Human TCR Profiling Kit (MiLaboratory) was used to prepare UMI-labeled 5' RACE TRB cDNA libraries. TCRdb reanalyzed the reads, keeping one entry per CDR3 protein sequence and omitting DNA. The data table for this sample lists 45,000 to 60,000 distinct CDR3 sequences. The leading ten clones occupy around 0.4% of the sample. The sequenced sample was naive CXCR3- CD8+ T cells from blood. The cell subset or site label on this specimen signifies: CD45RO-CCR7+CD27+CD95- naive CD8+ T cells lacking CXCR3 (TNR3-). All receptors derive from a human donor in good health. Some clones in this sample may be carry-over from other donors' samples.

The rearrangement joins TRBV29-1 to TRBJ2-2; TCRdb names TRBD1, which stays unverified in the absence of DNA. The CDR3 extends over 15 amino acids. Looked up from germline, CDR1 is SQVTM and CDR2 is ANQGSEA. The CDR3: CSVETGTGVTGELFF.

The V and J genes are TRBV6-2 or TRBV6-3 and TRBJ2-7; TCRdb reports TRBD2, a call that lacks DNA to check it against. Germline assignment: CDR1 MNHEY and CDR2 SVGEGT. The CDR3 runs to 14 residues. CDR3 loop: CASSGQRVIYEQYF.

The V and J genes are TRBV6-2 or TRBV6-3 and TRBJ2-7; the D gene TCRdb calls, TRBD1, cannot be checked with no DNA. This CDR3 spans 11 amino acids. Per germline, CDR1 MNHEY and CDR2 SVGEGT. The CDR3: CASSPGKAQYF.

V usage is TRBV29-1 and J usage is TRBJ2-1; with no DNA, the TCRdb D assignment of TRBD1 cannot be verified. CDR3 length: 17 residues. Germline V CDR1 and CDR2: SQVTM, ANQGSEA. The CDR3 loop reads CSVEVPPFPETGLRQFF.

The CDR3 region is CSVRRATYEQYF. The rearrangement uses TRBV20-1 and TRBJ2-7; absent DNA, TCRdb's TRBD1 call cannot be checked. This CDR3 has 12 amino acids. From germline, CDR1 is DFQATT and CDR2 SNEGSKA (reference sequence).

This chain joins TRBV20-1 and TRBJ2-2. Germline lookup yields CDR1 DFQATT and CDR2 SNEGSKA (reference sequence). The CDR3 covers 11 residues. CDR3 amino acids: CSAWDSGELFF.